This T cell receptor (beta chain) was captured by sequencing in a study of cytomegalovirus exposure and HLA in healthy donors. Findings and caveats of the study: V segments that were indistinguishable, TRBV6-2 and TRBV6-3 among them, were omitted from analysis. Across donors, sequencing depth was assumed by presence/absence analyses to be roughly uniform. In a later analysis, productive TCRs from donors in an Asian-associated ancestry cluster reportedly carried fewer N-insertions than the cohort mean.

Primers included in the PCR were 60 Vbeta and 13 Jbeta primers. The protocol was immunoSEQ multiplex PCR, while the TCRdb copy is restricted to in-frame clones and leaves out a portion. Of over 95,000 clones detected, around 77% appear once; the ten largest clones hold around 3.5%. With regard to this clone: What it recognizes is unknown.

The CDR3 has 16 residues. V gave up 0 bases and J gave up 5 bases; unmatched junction bases: 10. The V gene's germline CDR1 is SGHVS and CDR2 FQNEAQ. The V call is TRBV7-8, the J call TRBJ2-7; TRBD2 matches 7 bases. Source material: PBMCs. The TCR comes from a man aged 35-49 years in good health and CMV-seronegative. CDR3 DNA sequence: TGTGCCAGCAGCTTAGCGCGCCGACTAGCAGGTAACGAGCAGTACTTC. Its protein product is CASSLARRLAGNEQYF.